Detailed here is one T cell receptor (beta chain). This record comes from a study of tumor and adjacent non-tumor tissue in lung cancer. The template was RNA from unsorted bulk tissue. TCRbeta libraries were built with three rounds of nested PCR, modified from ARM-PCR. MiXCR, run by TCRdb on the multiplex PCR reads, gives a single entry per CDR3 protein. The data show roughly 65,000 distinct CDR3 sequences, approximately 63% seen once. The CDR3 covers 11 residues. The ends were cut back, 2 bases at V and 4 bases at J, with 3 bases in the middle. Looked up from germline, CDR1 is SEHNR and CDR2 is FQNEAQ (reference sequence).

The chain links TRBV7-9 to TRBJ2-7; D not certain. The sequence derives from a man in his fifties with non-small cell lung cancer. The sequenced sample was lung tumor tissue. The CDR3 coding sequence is TGTGCCAGCAGCTTACAATACGAGCAGTACTTC. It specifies CASSLQYEQYF.